This record covers a single T cell receptor beta chain. This entry comes from a study of CD8 T cells in Susac syndrome. In blood CD8+ and CD4+ T cells, TCR beta underwent sequencing. Reverse transcription of roughly 0.5 to 1 ug RNA was performed with random hexamers. Coverage of TCR beta CDR3 amplification by immunoSEQ multiplex PCR extended to 54 Vbeta and 13 Jbeta. One entry per CDR3 protein results from TCRdb running MiXCR on the immunoSEQ multiplex PCR reads. Of around 170,000 distinct CDR3 sequences listed, 92% are singletons. Deletions cut 3 bases from V and 10 bases from J, with 13 bases between. Germline V gene lookup returns CDR1 SNHLY and CDR2 FYNNEI. The CDR3 length is 13 residues.

Sequencing input: CD4+ T cells from PBMCs. The chain combines TRBV2 with TRBJ2-1, with no clear D. The sequence came from a human donor in good health. The CDR3 region is CASSDSQAREQFF. CDR3 sequence (DNA): TGTGCCAGCAGTGACTCTCAAGCTCGGGAGCAGTTCTTC. The whole variable domain, filled in from reference TRBV2 and TRBJ2-1, reads EPEVTQTPSHQVTQMGQEVILRCVPISNHLYFYWYRQILGQKVEFLVSFYNNEISEKSEIFDDQFSVERPDGSNFTLKIRSTKLEDSAMYFCASSDSQAREQFFGPGTRLTVL.